This TCR beta chain was documented in a study of blood T cells in healthy people across ages. The CDR3 is 13 amino acids. Germline-derived CDR1 and CDR2 are SGHTA and FQGNSA. Donation came from healthy Caucasian individuals in Russia who were aged about 6 to 95. Primed by a sample-barcoded 5' primer and a J-beta primer mix, a second PCR proceeded for roughly 7 to 11 cycles. MiXCR was run by TCRdb on the 5' RACE reads, yielding one entry per CDR3 protein. The sample has roughly 500,000 distinct CDR3 sequences; 27% are singletons. The TCR sequence derives from an older woman in good health. The V gene is TRBV7-2, the J gene TRBJ2-1; D perhaps matches TRBD1 (5 bases). Judging by the DNA end, TRBJ2-7 fits better; the J call may be wrong. Sequencing was performed on blood. CDR3 DNA sequence: TGTGCCAGCAGCGCTCGCCCAGGGTACGAGCAGTACTTC. Its translation: CASSARPGYEQYF.